This TCR beta chain appears in the sequencing data of a study of regulatory T cells in long-lasting Graves disease. Through Arm-PCR of CDR3 regions and iRepertoire HTBI primers, TCR beta libraries were built. TCRdb independently ran MiXCR on the multiplex PCR reads; one entry per CDR3 protein. The data show under 300,000 distinct CDR3 sequences, with around 19% seen just once and less than 25% held by the top ten. There are many counts of this clonotype. What it binds is unknown. The CDR3 covers 16 residues. CDR1 and CDR2 (germline): SGDLS, YYNGEE. V lost 4 bases to trimming and J lost 4 bases, with 18 bases between them. Indicated time point: newly diagnosed GD, antithyroid drugs for less than 3 months. Isolated PBMC RNA provided the starting material for the TCR library. Regarding the study as a whole: The study found TRBV28, TRBJ1-2 and TRBJ2-5 favored in persistent disease.

This receptor was taken from a female donor with Graves disease. Sequenced material: peripheral blood mononuclear cells (PBMCs), taken at new diagnosis, from a patient treated with antithyroid drugs. V and J are TRBV9 and TRBJ1-3; no reliable D call. The CDR3 here is CASSPEVGYGGNTIYF. CDR3 nucleotides: TGTGCCAGCAGCCCAGAGGTAGGGTACGGAGGAAACACCATATATTTT. Full variable domain (missing parts from reference TRBV9 and TRBJ1-3): DSGVTQTPKHLITATGQRVTLRCSPRSGDLSVYWYQQSLDQGLQFLIQYYNGEERAKGNILERFSAQQFPDLHSELNLSSLELGDSALYFCASSPEVGYGGNTIYFGEGSWLTVV.